This is a list of T cell receptor beta chains from one sample in a study of spatial heterogeneity in lung cancer. TCRdb passed the 5' RACE reads through MiXCR, listing each CDR3 protein once. The table records approximately 38,000 distinct CDR3 sequences, roughly 6% of them present only once. The starting material was PBMCs, obtained at surgery. All receptors derive from a male donor with early-stage non-small cell lung cancer. Each CDR3 is given with its conserved first and last residue. A D gene is named only where the DNA matches it firmly. A clone size is listed for some rows: how often the clone was seen (once, few, many), or a class if it is expanded.

J gene	clone size	V gene	D gene	CDR3 protein	CDR3 DNA
TRBJ1-1	many	TRBV7-8	-	CASSLGTEAFF	TGTGCCAGCAGCTTGGGCACTGAAGCTTTCTTT
TRBJ1-4	many	TRBV18	-	CASSPQSRDEKLFF	TGTGCCAGCTCACCACAATCCAGGGACGAAAAACTGTTTTTT
TRBJ2-3	-	TRBV5-4	TRBD1	CASSSLQGVGTDTQYF	TGTGCCAGCAGCTCCCTACAGGGGGTAGGCACAGATACGCAGTATTTT
TRBJ1-4	-	TRBV11-1	-	CASSSTGPNEKLFF	TGTGCCAGCAGCTCGACAGGACCTAATGAAAAACTGTTTTTT
TRBJ2-1	-	TRBV5-1	-	CASSSYPGRLEQFF	TGCGCCAGCAGCAGTTACCCCGGGAGACTTGAGCAGTTCTTC
TRBJ1-1	many	TRBV18	-	CASSPARQLYTEAFF	TGTGCCAGCTCACCAGCTAGACAGCTTTACACTGAAGCTTTCTTT
TRBJ2-2	-	TRBV24-1	-	CATSPVGDTGELFF	TGTGCCACCAGTCCCGTCGGGGACACCGGGGAGCTGTTTTTT
TRBJ2-1	many	TRBV27	-	CASSFGNNEQFF	TGTGCCAGCAGTTTTGGGAACAATGAGCAGTTCTTC
TRBJ1-1	many	TRBV2	-	CASRGTEAFF	TGTGCCAGCAGGGGCACTGAAGCTTTCTTT
TRBJ2-7	many	TRBV5-5	-	CASSFLPEGYSYEQYF	TGTGCCAGCAGCTTCTTGCCTGAGGGATACTCCTACGAGCAGTACTTC
TRBJ1-6	many	TRBV7-2	TRBD1	CASSRTTGNSPLHF	TGTGCCAGCAGCCGAACGACAGGGAATTCACCCCTCCACTTT
TRBJ1-1	few	TRBV10-3	-	CAISRDNYLGDTEAFF	TGTGCCATCAGCCGGGACAACTATCTTGGTGACACTGAAGCTTTCTTT
TRBJ2-3	many	TRBV12-3/TRBV12-4	TRBD2	CASSRRLAGSTDTQYF	TGTGCCAGCAGCCGCAGACTAGCGGGGAGCACAGATACGCAGTATTTT
TRBJ2-1	-	TRBV28	TRBD2	CASRILAGGPPEQFF	TGTGCCAGCAGGATTCTAGCGGGGGGGCCTCCCGAGCAGTTCTTC
TRBJ2-7	many	TRBV10-2	-	CATRLQGSSYEQYF	TGCGCCACAAGACTACAGGGAAGCTCCTACGAGCAGTACTTC
TRBJ2-3	many	TRBV27	-	CASSLRGASTDTQYF	TGTGCCAGCAGTTTAAGAGGGGCTAGCACAGATACGCAGTATTTT
TRBJ2-5	many	TRBV7-3	TRBD2	CASSPSGLAGAQETQYF	TGTGCCAGCAGCCCCTCAGGACTAGCGGGGGCCCAAGAGACCCAGTACTTC